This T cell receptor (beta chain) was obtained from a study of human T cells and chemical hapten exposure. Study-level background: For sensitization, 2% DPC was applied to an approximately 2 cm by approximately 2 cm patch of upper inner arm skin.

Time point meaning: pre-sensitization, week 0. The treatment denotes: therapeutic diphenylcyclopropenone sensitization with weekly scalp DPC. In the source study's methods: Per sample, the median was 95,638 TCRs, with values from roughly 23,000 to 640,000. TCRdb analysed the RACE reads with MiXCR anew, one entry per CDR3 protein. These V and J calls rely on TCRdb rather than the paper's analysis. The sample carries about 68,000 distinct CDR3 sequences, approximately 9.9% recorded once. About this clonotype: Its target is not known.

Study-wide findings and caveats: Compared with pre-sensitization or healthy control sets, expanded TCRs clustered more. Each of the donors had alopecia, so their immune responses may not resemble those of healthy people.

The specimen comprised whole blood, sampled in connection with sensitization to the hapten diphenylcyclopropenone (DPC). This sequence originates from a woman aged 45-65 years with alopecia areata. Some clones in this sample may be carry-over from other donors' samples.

The chain's CDR3 is CASSLGSGETQYF. CDR3 in DNA: TGTGCCAGCAGCTTAGGGTCCGGCGAGACCCAGTACTTC. The chain combines TRBV11-1 with TRBJ2-5; the D is unclear. CDR1 and CDR2 (germline): SGHAT, FQDESV (reference sequence). This CDR3 comprises 13 residues. V lost 1 base to trimming and J lost 5 bases, with 8 bases between them.